The rows below give T cell receptor beta chains drawn from one sample of a study of beta chain features in type 1 diabetes. TCRdb's table, derived via immunoSEQ multiplex PCR, lists solely in-frame clones and lacks some. The repertoire includes approximately 140,000 clones, around 9% of them detected once, and around 0.79% sits in the top ten. The sample taken for sequencing was central memory CD4+ T cells from blood. Every receptor here comes from a man in his thirties or forties with type 1 diabetes. Each CDR3 is given with its conserved first and last residue. A D gene is named only where the DNA matches it firmly. Some rows have no size entry. The others give once, few or many, or a class for an expanded clone.

clone size	V gene	D gene	J gene	CDR3 protein	CDR3 DNA
-	TRBV27	TRBD1	TRBJ1-5	CASTPWTGGDQPQHF	TGTGCCAGCACCCCTTGGACAGGGGGCGATCAGCCCCAGCATTTT
few	TRBV30	-	TRBJ2-3	CAWRKSGGTDTQYF	TGTGCCTGGAGAAAATCGGGAGGCACAGATACGCAGTATTTT
few	TRBV7-9	-	TRBJ2-1	CASSSPGGEYNEQFF	TGTGCCAGCAGCTCCCCTGGCGGGGAGTACAATGAGCAGTTCTTC
-	TRBV28	-	TRBJ2-3	CASSHSAGDTQYF	TGTGCCAGCAGTCACTCAGCGGGAGATACGCAGTATTTT
-	TRBV7-8	TRBD2	TRBJ2-1	CASSLDRAGGLFF	TGTGCCAGCAGCTTAGACAGGGCGGGGGGCCTTTTCTTC
-	TRBV10-2	-	TRBJ2-3	CASSGKRDTQYF	TGCGCCAGCAGTGGGAAGCGGGATACGCAGTATTTT
few	TRBV30	-	TRBJ2-3	CAWSVQTADTQYF	TGTGCCTGGAGTGTACAGACGGCGGATACGCAGTATTTT
few	TRBV7-9	TRBD1	TRBJ1-5	CASSMGQGQPQHF	TGTGCCAGCAGCATGGGACAGGGTCAGCCCCAGCATTTT
few	TRBV7-3	TRBD1	TRBJ1-6	CASSTGTANSPLHF	TGTGCCAGCAGCACCGGGACAGCGAATTCACCCCTCCACTTT
-	TRBV27	TRBD1	TRBJ2-1	CASSLSGDRVYNEQFF	TGTGCCAGCAGTTTATCGGGGGACAGAGTTTACAATGAGCAGTTCTTC
few	TRBV9	-	TRBJ2-3	CASRPPGSDTDTQYF	TGTGCCAGCAGACCCCCGGGGAGTGACACAGATACGCAGTATTTT
-	TRBV5-4	TRBD2	TRBJ2-1	CASSRGGASSYNEQFF	TGTGCCAGCAGCCGGGGGGGGGCCAGCTCCTACAATGAGCAGTTCTTC
few	TRBV28	TRBD1	TRBJ1-1	CASSLRGRGTEAFF	TGTGCCAGCAGTTTGAGGGGGCGCGGCACTGAAGCTTTCTTT
few	TRBV6-6	-	TRBJ2-2	CAMVGENTGELFF	TGTGCCATGGTAGGGGAGAACACCGGGGAGCTGTTTTTT
-	TRBV9	TRBD1	TRBJ1-6	CASSIQGTRSPLHF	TGTGCCAGCAGCATACAGGGGACCCGTTCACCCCTCCACTTT